The present entry profiles one T cell receptor (beta chain) with its context. Antigen specificity is unknown. These data originate in a study of siplizumab effects on memory and regulatory T cells. Study outcomes and limitations: A naive or memory phenotype could not be assigned to roughly 75-95% of the proliferating CD4+ or CD8+ clones. Where siplizumab was present, mappable alloreactive CD4+ clones averaged around 63% Treg-derived, compared with 25% to 30% in controls. Naive T cells were seemingly more diverse than memory cells, and major contributions to the alloresponse seemed to be made by them.

Each sample yielded 90,000 to 100,000 assayed TCR templates. Only in-frame clones appear in the TCRdb table, and some are missing; sequencing was by immunoSEQ multiplex PCR. There are fewer than 130,000 clones in the sample; roughly 90% occur only once, and about 1.5% lies in the top ten. The V gene's germline CDR1 is SGHTA and CDR2 FQGNSA. This CDR3 has 13 residues. Between the trimmed V and J ends, which lost 2 bases and 5 bases, there was a span of 8 bases. The TCR originated in a human donor in good health. Sequencing was done on a sample of CD4+ T cells sorted from blood. The J gene is TRBJ2-3, the V gene TRBV7-2; D uncertain. The CDR3 region is CASSLSYLDTQYF. The CDR3 DNA reads as TGTGCCAGCAGCTTAAGTTACCTAGATACGCAGTATTTT.